This T cell receptor (beta chain) was recorded in a study of glioma-infiltrating T cells. By frequency in the sample, this clonotype is medium-sized (0.01 to 0.1%). The iRepertoire nested amplicon-rescue multiplex PCR amplified TCR alpha and beta CDR3s from RNA. TCRdb analysed the multiplex PCR reads with MiXCR anew, one entry per CDR3 protein. The sample has 150,000 to 200,000 distinct CDR3 sequences, about 46% seen once. Material: glioma tissue, nonneoplastic brain tissue, or PBMCs (not recorded which). The receptor's source is a human donor with low-grade glioma or glioblastoma, undergoing nonglioma brain surgery, or in good health (not recorded which).

CDR3 sequence: CSASSGADTQYF. Written as DNA, the CDR3 is TGCAGTGCTAGTAGTGGGGCAGATACGCAGTATTTT. The chain uses TRBV20-1 and TRBJ2-3; D unresolved. The germline V gene has CDR1 DFQATT and CDR2 SNEGSKA (reference sequence). The CDR3 length is 12 residues. The V gene lost 3 bases and the J gene lost 4 bases, with 8 bases spanning the gap.